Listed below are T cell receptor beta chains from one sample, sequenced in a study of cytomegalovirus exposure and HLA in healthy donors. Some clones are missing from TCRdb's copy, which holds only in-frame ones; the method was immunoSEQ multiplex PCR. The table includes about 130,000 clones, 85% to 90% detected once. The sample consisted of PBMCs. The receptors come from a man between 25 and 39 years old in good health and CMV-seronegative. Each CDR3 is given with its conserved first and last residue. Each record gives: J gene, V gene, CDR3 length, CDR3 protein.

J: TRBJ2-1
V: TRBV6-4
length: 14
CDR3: CASSEREFGNEQFF

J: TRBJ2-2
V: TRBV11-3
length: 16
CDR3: CASSPSRAGGTGELFF

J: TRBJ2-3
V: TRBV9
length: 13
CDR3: CASGRTGSDTQYF

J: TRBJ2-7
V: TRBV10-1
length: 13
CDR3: CASSERLAGLEYF

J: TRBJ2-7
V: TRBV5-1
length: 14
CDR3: CASSLQGVNYEQYF

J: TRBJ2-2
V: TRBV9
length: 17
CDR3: CASSVASGSSNTGELFF

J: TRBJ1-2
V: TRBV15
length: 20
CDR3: CATSRDGSLGTGDRRYGYTF

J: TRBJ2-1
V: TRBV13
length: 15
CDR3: CASSPGRWNHNEQFF

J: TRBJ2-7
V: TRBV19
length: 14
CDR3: CASSYRDRVYEQYF

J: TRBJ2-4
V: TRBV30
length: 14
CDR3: CAWSLGLAKNIQYF

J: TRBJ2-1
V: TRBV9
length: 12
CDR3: CASIKGDNEQFF

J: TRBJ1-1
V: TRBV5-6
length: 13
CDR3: CASNPQGDTEAFF

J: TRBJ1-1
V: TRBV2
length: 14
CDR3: CATVKQVMNTEAFF

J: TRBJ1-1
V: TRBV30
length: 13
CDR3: CAWSVGRGTEAFF

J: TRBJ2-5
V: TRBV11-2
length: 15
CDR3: CASSPGQGVPETQYF

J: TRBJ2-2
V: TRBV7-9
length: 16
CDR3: CASSLLLWDKTGELFF

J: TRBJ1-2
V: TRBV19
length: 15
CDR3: CASSSPDRGYYGYTF

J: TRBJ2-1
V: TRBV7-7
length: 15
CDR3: CASSLGLAGAHEQFF

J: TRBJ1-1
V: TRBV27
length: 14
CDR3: CASSFAEVWTEAFF

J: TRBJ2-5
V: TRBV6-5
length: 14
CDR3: CASSYTSFQETQYF

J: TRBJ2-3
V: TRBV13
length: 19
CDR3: CASSLSEGRGFLLTDTQYF

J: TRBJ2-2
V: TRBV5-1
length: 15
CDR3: CASRRDTANTGELFF

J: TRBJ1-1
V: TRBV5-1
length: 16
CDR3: CASSLRAGGEDTEAFF

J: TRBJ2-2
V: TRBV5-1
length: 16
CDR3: CASSAPGQGLAGELFF

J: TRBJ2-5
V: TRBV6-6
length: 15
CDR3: CASTKRGGIEETQYF

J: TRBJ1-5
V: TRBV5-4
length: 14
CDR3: CASSAGQHNQPQHF

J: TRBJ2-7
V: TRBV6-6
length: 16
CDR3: CASSLSAGTVSYEQYF

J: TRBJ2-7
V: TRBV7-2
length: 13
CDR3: CASRGAAAYEQYF

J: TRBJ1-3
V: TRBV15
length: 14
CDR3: CATSTTSSGNTIYF

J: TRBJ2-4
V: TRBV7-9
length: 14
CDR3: CASSPGLAKYIQYF

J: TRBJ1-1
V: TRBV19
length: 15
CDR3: CASSPPQRSNTEAFF

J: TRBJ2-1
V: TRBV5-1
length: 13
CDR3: CASSSYSYNEQFF

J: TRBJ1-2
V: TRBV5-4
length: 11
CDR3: CASSFDREDTF

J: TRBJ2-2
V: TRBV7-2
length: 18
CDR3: CASSRSGTSGRAPGELFF

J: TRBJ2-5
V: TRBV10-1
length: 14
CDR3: CASSDSGIQETQYF

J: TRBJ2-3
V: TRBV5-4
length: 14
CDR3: CASSHGTGPDTQYF

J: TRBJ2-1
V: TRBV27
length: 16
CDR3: CASSLESSGGDNEQFF

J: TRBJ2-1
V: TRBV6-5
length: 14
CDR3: CASSFDDRVDEQFF

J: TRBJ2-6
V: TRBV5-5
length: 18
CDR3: CASSLAQRDYSGANVLTF

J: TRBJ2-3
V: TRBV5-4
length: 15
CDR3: CASSARLAGPDTQYF

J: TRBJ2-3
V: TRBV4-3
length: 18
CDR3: CASSQSRMGGGPPDTQYF

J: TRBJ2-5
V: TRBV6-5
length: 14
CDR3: CASSYGALQETQYF

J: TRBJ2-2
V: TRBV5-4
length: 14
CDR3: CASSLQFNTGELFF

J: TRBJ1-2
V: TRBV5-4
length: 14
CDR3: CASSLAVSNYGYTF

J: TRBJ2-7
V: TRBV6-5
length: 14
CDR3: CASSSDRRTYEQYF